This TCR beta chain was observed in a study of molecular identifiers for immune sequencing clone quantification. Germline CDR1 SEHNR, CDR2 FQNEAQ (reference sequence). This CDR3 comprises 13 residues. The V end was cut by 5 bases, the J end by 3 bases, with 10 bases between. General study findings and limits: Clonotypes surpassing 20 RNA copies contained over 97% of effector molecules, versus under 1% in naive cells.

This clonotype showed up just a few times. Its antigen is as yet unknown. TCRdb fed the PCR reads into MiXCR, producing one record per CDR3 protein. This sample has about half a million distinct CDR3 sequences, with around 23% found just once. In the sort, naive CD8 T cells were defined as CD8+CD4-CCR7+CD45RA+. The specimen sequenced was naive CD8+ T cells from blood, with Jurkat cell RNA spiked in. Subset described: FACS-sorted CD8+CD4-CCR7+CD45RA+ naive T cells. The receptor was derived from a human donor in good health. Some libraries in this study had Jurkat cell RNA spiked in. The V gene is TRBV7-9, the J gene TRBJ1-1; D remains ambiguous. The CDR3: CASSPVFYTEAFF. The CDR3 nucleotides are TGTGCCAGCAGCCCCGTATTCTACACTGAAGCTTTCTTT.